The T cell receptor (beta chain) described here comes from a study of cytomegalovirus exposure and HLA in healthy donors. Study-level findings and limits: First-cohort TCR clusters were later found to tend to co-occur in the roughly 110 validation repertoires.

Germline lookup yields CDR1 SGHDT and CDR2 YYEEEE. The V segment lost 3 bases and the J segment 3 bases; nucleotides outside the gene matches: 4. The CDR3 extends over 16 amino acids. A note on this clone: The antigen is unknown.

TCRdb's table, derived via immunoSEQ multiplex PCR, lists solely in-frame clones and lacks some. The sample holds 250,000 to 350,000 clones, over 75% seen once. This TCR was sampled from a man aged 25-40 years in good health and CMV-seronegative. The genes are TRBV5-6 and TRBJ2-6; 9 bases agree with TRBD1. Specimen: PBMCs. The CDR3 DNA reads TGTGCCAGCAGCTGGGGACAGGGAATTGGGGCCAACGTCCTGACTTTC. Translation gives CASSWGQGIGANVLTF.